This entry lists 22 T cell receptor beta chains sequenced from one sample in a study of early T cells in non-severe SARS-CoV-2 infection. TCRdb re-derived calls from the 5' RACE reads in MiXCR, one entry per CDR3 protein. This table has around 76,000 distinct CDR3 sequences, approximately 10% appearing once. Material for sequencing was whole blood. The receptors shown here come from an adult who was a healthcare worker with PCR-confirmed SARS-CoV-2 infection or an uninfected control (not recorded which).

This chain joins TRBV9 and TRBJ2-7, with D maybe TRBD1 (6 bases). CDR3 size: 15 residues. The V end lost 4 bases, the J end lost 1 base, and 15 bases lay between the germline ends. Germline loops: CDR1 SGDLS, CDR2 YYNGEE. The CDR3 loop reads CASSPRGQPSYEQYF. CDR3 DNA: TGTGCCAGCAGCCCCCGTGGACAGCCATCCTACGAGCAGTACTTC.

This clonotype appeared many times. The CDR3 loop reads CASSKDRAVFGEQYF. In DNA form, the CDR3 reads TGTGCCAGCAGCAAGGACAGGGCTGTTTTCGGCGAGCAGTACTTC. The J gene is TRBJ2-7, the V gene TRBV6-6; 8 nucleotides match TRBD1. The CDR3 is 15 residues long. Germline V gene sequence: CDR1 MNHNY, CDR2 SVGAGI (reference sequence). V was clipped by 6 bases and J by 6 bases; unmatched bases: 13.

There are a few counts of this clonotype. The genes are TRBV30 and TRBJ1-1, with D hard to call. Trimming cost V 4 bases and J 5 bases, with 14 bases left between them. Germline CDR1 is GTSNPN and CDR2 is SVGIG (reference sequence). This CDR3 region has 13 residues. The CDR3 sequence: CAWTPRRYTEAFF. DNA of the CDR3: TGTGCCTGGACACCCCGAAGGTATACTGAAGCTTTCTTT.

This clonotype showed up many times. The chain links TRBV3-1 to TRBJ2-3, with TRBD2 identical over 9 bases. V shed 1 base and J 4 bases; nucleotides not matched to a gene: 6. The germline gives CDR1 LGHDT, CDR2 YNNKEL (reference sequence). CDR3 length: 16 amino acids. CDR3 sequence reads: CASSQVGGGVADTQYF. The DNA of the CDR3 is TGTGCCAGCAGCCAAGTAGGCGGGGGGGTCGCAGATACGCAGTATTTT.

The table lists this clonotype with a few counts. V and J are TRBV9 and TRBJ2-3; TRBD2 is a possible D gene (6 bases). Trimming removed 2 bases at V and 6 bases at J, with 13 bases between. CDR1 SGDLS and CDR2 YYNGEE come from the germline V gene. This CDR3 region has 14 residues. CDR3 DNA: TGTGCCAGCAGCGTTCATCCGGGGGAGGATACGCAGTATTTT. It encodes CASSVHPGEDTQYF.

The table lists this clonotype with many counts. At one boundary the junction diverges from the germline segment, which might be a read error. CDR3 bases: TGTGCCAGCAGCCCAAGACAGGGCTACGATGAGCAGTTCTTC. Protein: CASSPRQGYDEQFF. V and J are TRBV11-3 and TRBJ2-1; 7 positions match TRBD1. CDR3 length equals 14 residues. The germline V gene encodes CDR1 SGHNT and CDR2 YENEEA.

The chain is built from TRBV5-1 and TRBJ2-7; 11 bases match TRBD2. This CDR3 comprises 13 residues. V dropped 3 bases and J dropped 4; count of bases not matched to a gene: 0. The germline gives CDR1 SGHRS, CDR2 YFSETQ. CDR3 bases: TGCGCCAGCAGCTGGACTAGCGGGTACGAGCAGTACTTC. This codes for CASSWTSGYEQYF. The whole variable domain, filled in from reference TRBV5-1 and TRBJ2-7, reads KAGVTQTPRYLIKTRGQQVTLSCSPISGHRSVSWYQQTPGQGLQFLFEYFSETQRNKGNFPGRFSGRQFSNSRSEMNVSTLELGDSALYLCASSWTSGYEQYFGPGTRLTVT.

The rearrangement links TRBV6-5 to TRBJ2-1, with 7 bases aligning to TRBD1. V trimming: 7 bases; J trimming: 6 bases; junction bases outside the gene matches: 12. From germline, CDR1 is MNHEY and CDR2 SVGAGI. The CDR3 is made up of 15 amino acids. The CDR3 bases are TGTGCCAGCACCCACAGGACAGGACCTTTCAATGAGCAGTTCTTC. Residues: CASTHRTGPFNEQFF.

This clonotype showed up just a few times. The chain employs TRBV12-3 or TRBV12-4 and TRBJ1-2, with a tentative D call TRBD1 (5 bases). Trimming removed 5 bases at V and 5 bases at J, with 12 bases between. The CDR3 is made up of 13 amino acids. The CDR3 DNA reads as TGTGCCAGCAGTCCCAGGGCGCCTTATGGCTACACCTTC. It is translated as CASSPRAPYGYTF.

This clonotype was counted a few times. The chain uses TRBV5-1 and TRBJ2-5, with TRBD2 matching 8 bases. CDR1 and CDR2 (germline): SGHRS, YFSETQ. The ends lost 2 bases at V and 2 bases at J; junction bases unmatched: 2. The CDR3 runs 14 residues. This CDR3 is CASSLGGGQETQYF. The CDR3 nucleotides are TGCGCCAGCAGCTTAGGCGGGGGGCAAGAGACCCAGTACTTC.

This clonotype was seen repeatedly, ten times or more. The gene calls are TRBV6-2 or TRBV6-3 and TRBJ2-1; D is ambiguous. The germline V gene encodes CDR1 MNHEY and CDR2 SVGEGT. The V and J ends lost 9 bases and 10 bases respectively, with 16 bases between them. The CDR3 covers 12 residues. The CDR3 bases are TGTGCCAGTTCCCCCCTAGGATTGGAGCAGTTCTTC. As protein: CASSPLGLEQFF.

This clonotype showed up many times. V is TRBV12-3 or TRBV12-4 and J is TRBJ2-1; 11 bases match TRBD1. Germline trimming cut 11 bases from V and 10 bases from J; bases unmatched to any gene: 7. The CDR3 loop spans 12 amino acids. CDR3 DNA sequence: TGTGCCTCTGGACAGGGGGCTGGGGAGCAGTTCTTC. Translated: CASGQGAGEQFF.

This clonotype turned up a few times. This chain connects TRBV6-5 to TRBJ2-7; 9 positions match TRBD1. Germline CDR1 MNHEY, CDR2 SVGAGI. CDR3 length: 15 residues. Trimming took 5 bases from V and 0 from J; bases not matched to a gene: 5. This CDR3 reads CASSHRGQGSYEQYF. Written as DNA, the CDR3 is TGTGCCAGCAGTCACAGGGGACAGGGCTCCTACGAGCAGTACTTC.

This chain uses TRBV29-1 with TRBJ1-1, with D possibly being TRBD1 (6 bases). Trimming took off 7 bases at V and 8 bases at J, with 11 bases between the two ends. This CDR3 is 10 amino acids long. Per the germline V gene, CDR1 is SQVTM and CDR2 is ANQGSEA. CDR3 sequence: CSAGTLEAFF. The CDR3 DNA reads as TGCAGCGCAGGGACACTCGAAGCTTTCTTT.

The rearrangement joins TRBV11-2 to TRBJ2-3; the D gene could be TRBD1 or TRBD2 (5 bases each). Germline CDR1 SGHAT, CDR2 FQNNGV. The CDR3 runs to 15 residues. Between the trimmed V and J ends, which lost 5 bases and 6 bases, there was a span of 18 bases. The CDR3 reads CASSTGPDFSDTQYF. The CDR3 nucleotides are TGTGCCAGCAGCACGGGGCCGGACTTCTCCGATACGCAGTATTTT.

A few counts support this clonotype. The chain carries TRBV29-1 and TRBJ1-5; no firm D call. V shed 4 bases and J shed 0 bases, with 4 bases lying between them. From germline, CDR1 is SQVTM and CDR2 ANQGSEA. CDR3 length: 12 amino acids. The CDR3 sequence: CSVGASNQPQHF. The DNA for the CDR3 is TGCAGCGTTGGGGCTAGCAATCAGCCCCAGCATTTT.

This chain joins TRBV11-2 and TRBJ2-2; TRBD1 matches at 11 bases. There are 15 residues in the CDR3. Losses at the gene ends were 4 bases for V and 5 bases for J; bases not matched to a gene: 3. Germline CDR1 and CDR2: SGHAT and FQNNGV. The CDR3 DNA is TGTGCCAGCAGCTCGGGACAGGGGGTAACCGGGGAGCTGTTTTTT. It specifies CASSSGQGVTGELFF.

This clonotype was seen repeatedly, ten times or more. V and J are TRBV6-6 and TRBJ1-5; D is perhaps TRBD1 (5 bases). The V gene's germline CDR1 is MNHNY and CDR2 SVGAGI (reference sequence). The CDR3 length is 15 residues. V lost 5 bases, J lost 4 bases, and 15 bases lay in between. The CDR3 DNA follows: TGTGCCAGCAGTCACCGGGACGGGAGGAATCAGCCCCAGCATTTT. It yields the protein CASSHRDGRNQPQHF.

The CDR3 reads CASSIGQDEKLFF. The CDR3 region has the DNA TGCGCCAGCAGCATTGGACAAGATGAAAAACTGTTTTTT. The chain has TRBV5-1 and TRBJ1-4, with D perhaps TRBD1 (5 bases). This CDR3 comprises 13 residues. Germline CDR1 reads SGHRS; CDR2 reads YFSETQ. With 4 bases removed from V and 6 bases from J, the gap between germline ends came to 10 bases.

This clonotype was detected only a few times. The rearrangement uses TRBV25-1 and TRBJ2-5, with 7 bases aligning to TRBD1. V shed 2 bases, J shed 3 bases, and the junction held 3 bases outside the gene matches. Germline CDR1 reads MGHDK; CDR2 reads SYGVNS. The CDR3 is 14 residues long. CDR3: CASSEDREKETQYF. The CDR3 nucleotides are TGTGCCAGCAGTGAAGACAGGGAGAAAGAGACCCAGTACTTC.

The CDR3 is CASSLAGAPYEQYF. The CDR3 DNA reads as TGTGCCAGCAGCTTGGCGGGGGCCCCCTACGAGCAGTACTTC. The chain uses TRBV5-5 and TRBJ2-7; perhaps D is TRBD1 or TRBD2 (6 bases each). Trimming took off 0 bases at V and 2 bases at J, with 9 bases between the two ends. From germline, CDR1 is SGHKS and CDR2 YYEKEE (reference sequence). The CDR3 sequence is 14 residues long.

This clonotype showed up many times. The genes are TRBV7-8 and TRBJ2-2, with 8 bases matching TRBD1. CDR3 size: 16 residues. The junction had 11 bases not matched to a gene; V was cut back by 4 bases and J by 7 bases. Germline values: CDR1 SGHVS, CDR2 FQNEAQ. This chain's CDR3 is CASSSRQGPAFGELFF. The CDR3 region has the DNA TGTGCCAGCAGCTCCCGACAGGGGCCAGCGTTCGGGGAGCTGTTTTTT.